This T cell receptor (beta chain) emerged from a study of shared clonotypes between healthy human individuals. Study conclusions and caveats: Sampling covered nothing but blood. Tissue TCR repertoires likely differ from those found in blood.

In the case of this clone: Its antigen is undetermined.

This was a deep-level run. Assay: immunoSEQ multiplex PCR; the TCRdb copy retains only in-frame clones and omits some. The sample includes over a million clones, about four fifths of them seen just once. This CDR3 comprises 16 residues. Germline trimming cut 4 bases from V and 0 bases from J; bases unmatched to any gene: 5. CDR1 and CDR2 (germline): MGHRA, YSYEKL. The chain employs TRBV4-1 and TRBJ2-5; TRBD2 matches 10 bases. Material: memory CD4+ T cells from PBMCs. Specified subset: CD45RA-negative fraction. The sequence derives from a young man in good health. Some clones in this sample may be carry-over from other donors' samples. CDR3 in amino acids: CASSRLAGVYQETQYF. In nucleotides, the CDR3 is TGCGCCAGCAGCCGGCTAGCGGGGGTCTACCAAGAGACCCAGTACTTC.